This T cell receptor (beta chain) was recorded in a study of shared clonotypes between healthy human individuals. This clone was seen just once. Germline assignment: CDR1 MDHEN and CDR2 SYDVKM. V shed 6 bases and J 1 base; nucleotides not matched to a gene: 8. CDR3 length: 15 amino acids. Profiled with immunoSEQ multiplex PCR; TCRdb holds only in-frame clones, not every one. The data hold millions of clones, with about 92% observed a single time. The sample consisted of naive CD4+ T cells sorted from blood. Subset of the sample: CD45RA+ positively selected. The chain uses TRBV28 and TRBJ2-7, with TRBD2 identical over 8 bases. The sequence derives from a young man in good health. CDR3 sequence (DNA): TGTGCCAGCAGGCTCGGGAGGGCCATTTCCTACGAGCAGTACTTC. This translates into CASRLGRAISYEQYF.